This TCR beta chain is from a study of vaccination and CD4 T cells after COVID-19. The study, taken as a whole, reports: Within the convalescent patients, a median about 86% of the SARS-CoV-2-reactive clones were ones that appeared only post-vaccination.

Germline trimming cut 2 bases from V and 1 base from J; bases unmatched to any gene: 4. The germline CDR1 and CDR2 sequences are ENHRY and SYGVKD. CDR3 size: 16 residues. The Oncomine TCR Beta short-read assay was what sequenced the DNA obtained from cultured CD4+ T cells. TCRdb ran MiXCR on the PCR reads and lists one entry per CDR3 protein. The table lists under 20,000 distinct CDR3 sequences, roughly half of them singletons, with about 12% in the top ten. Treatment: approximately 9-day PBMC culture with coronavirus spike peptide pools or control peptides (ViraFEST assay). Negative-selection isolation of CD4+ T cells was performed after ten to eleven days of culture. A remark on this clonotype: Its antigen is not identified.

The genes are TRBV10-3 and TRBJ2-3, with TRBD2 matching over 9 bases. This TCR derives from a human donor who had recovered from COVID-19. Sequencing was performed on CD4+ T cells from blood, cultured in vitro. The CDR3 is CAISEIPSGGTDTQYF. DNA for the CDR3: TGTGCCATCAGTGAGATTCCTAGCGGGGGCACAGATACGCAGTATTTT.